A selection of T cell receptor beta chains follows, all from one sample in a study of control samples from healthy donors and cancer patients. TCRdb's table, derived via immunoSEQ multiplex PCR, lists solely in-frame clones and lacks some. Of about 130,000 clones listed, under 95% are singletons. The sample was blood. These receptors all stem from a man younger than 35 in good health. Each CDR3 is given with its conserved first and last residue.

CDR3 protein,J gene,V gene
CASSLVDGQETQYF,TRBJ2-5,TRBV5-1
CASGSGTGGNSPLHF,TRBJ1-6,TRBV12-5
CASSRRLNEQYF,TRBJ2-7,TRBV27
CASSLGGGSTDTQYF,TRBJ2-3,TRBV5-6
CASASTANYGYTF,TRBJ1-2,TRBV2
CASSFSSSYEQYF,TRBJ2-7,TRBV5-1
CASSLGGRDTQYF,TRBJ2-3,TRBV5-1
CSASGLAGGPSYEQYF,TRBJ2-7,TRBV20-1
CASSLTSFTDTQYF,TRBJ2-3,TRBV5-5
CASSQWTEQETQYF,TRBJ2-5,TRBV5-6
CASSSGEGTVGVRDTQYF,TRBJ2-3,TRBV7-6
CASSEAPGLEKLFF,TRBJ1-4,TRBV6-1
CASSDNSYEQYF,TRBJ2-7,TRBV6-4
CASSIAQGYTDTQYF,TRBJ2-3,TRBV19
CASKDAGELFF,TRBJ2-2,TRBV6-5
CASTPGGNTGELFF,TRBJ2-2,TRBV5-1
CASRPGQRDTQYF,TRBJ2-3,TRBV7-2
CASSDPRTGTGNTIYF,TRBJ1-3,TRBV25-1
CASSSPGSPLHF,TRBJ1-6,TRBV6-6
CASSQVGASGDRTDTQYF,TRBJ2-3,TRBV4-1
CASSHTGGDETQYF,TRBJ2-5,TRBV9
CASSLTPSTDTQYF,TRBJ2-3,TRBV5-1
CASSATLGTQYF,TRBJ2-5,TRBV25-1
CATGQGFEKLFF,TRBJ1-4,TRBV7-2
CASSREGGSYYEQYF,TRBJ2-7,TRBV6-5
CASSFQPDYGYTF,TRBJ1-2,TRBV18
CASSGPRLGLNQPQHF,TRBJ1-5,TRBV19
CASSPPTSGGSSYNEQFF,TRBJ2-1,TRBV14
CASSSTSYTEAFF,TRBJ1-1,TRBV11-3
CASSSQGAAYGYTF,TRBJ1-2,TRBV7-9